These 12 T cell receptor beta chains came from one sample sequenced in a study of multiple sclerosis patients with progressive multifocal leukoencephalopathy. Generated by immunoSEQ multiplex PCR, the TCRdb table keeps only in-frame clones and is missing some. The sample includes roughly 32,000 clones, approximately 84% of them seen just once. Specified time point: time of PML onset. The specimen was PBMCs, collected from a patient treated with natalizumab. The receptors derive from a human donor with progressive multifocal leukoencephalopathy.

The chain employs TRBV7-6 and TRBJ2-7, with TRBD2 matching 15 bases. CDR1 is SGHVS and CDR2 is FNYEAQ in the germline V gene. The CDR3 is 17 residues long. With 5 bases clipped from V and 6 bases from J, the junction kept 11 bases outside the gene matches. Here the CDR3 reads CASSGLAGGPLGAEQYF. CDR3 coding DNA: TGTGCCAGCAGCGGACTAGCGGGAGGGCCTTTAGGAGCCGAGCAGTACTTC.

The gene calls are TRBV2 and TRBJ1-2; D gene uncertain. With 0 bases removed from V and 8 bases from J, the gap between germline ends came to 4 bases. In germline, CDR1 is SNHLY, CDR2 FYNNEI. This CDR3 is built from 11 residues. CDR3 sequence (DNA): TGTGCCAGCAGTGAAGCGGGGGGCTACACCTTC. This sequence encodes CASSEAGGYTF. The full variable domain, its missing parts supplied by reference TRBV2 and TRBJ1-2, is EPEVTQTPSHQVTQMGQEVILRCVPISNHLYFYWYRQILGQKVEFLVSFYNNEISEKSEIFDDQFSVERPDGSNFTLKIRSTKLEDSAMYFCASSEAGGYTFGSGTRLTVV.

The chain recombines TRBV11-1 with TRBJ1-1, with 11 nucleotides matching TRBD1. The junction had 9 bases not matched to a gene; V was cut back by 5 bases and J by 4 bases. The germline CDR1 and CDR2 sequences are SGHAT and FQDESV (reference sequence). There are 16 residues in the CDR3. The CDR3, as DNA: TGTGCCAGCAGCGTTAGGATTGGGACAGGGGGCACTGAAGCTTTCTTT. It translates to CASSVRIGTGGTEAFF.

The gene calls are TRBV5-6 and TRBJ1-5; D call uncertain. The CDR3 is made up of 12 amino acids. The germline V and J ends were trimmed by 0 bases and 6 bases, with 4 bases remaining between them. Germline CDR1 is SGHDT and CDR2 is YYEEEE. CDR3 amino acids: CASSLGRQPQHF. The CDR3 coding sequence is TGTGCCAGCAGCTTGGGACGTCAGCCCCAGCATTTT.

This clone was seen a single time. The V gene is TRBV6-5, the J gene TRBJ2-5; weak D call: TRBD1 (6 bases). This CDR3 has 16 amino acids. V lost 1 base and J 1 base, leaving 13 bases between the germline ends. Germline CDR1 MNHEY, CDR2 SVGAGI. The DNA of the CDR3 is TGTGCCAGCAGTTACTTCGAACAGGGTACCCAAGAGACCCAGTACTTC. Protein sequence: CASSYFEQGTQETQYF.

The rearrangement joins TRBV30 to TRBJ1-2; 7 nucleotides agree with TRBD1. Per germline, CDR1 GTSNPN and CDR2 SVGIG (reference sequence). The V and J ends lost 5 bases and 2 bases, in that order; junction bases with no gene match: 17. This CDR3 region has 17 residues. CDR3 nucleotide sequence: TGTGCCTGGGGACAGCGAGGGGGCGGGGGAAAGAACTATGGCTACACCTTC. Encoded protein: CAWGQRGGGGKNYGYTF.

DNA for the CDR3: TGTGCCAGCAACCCTCTAGGGCAGGGTGAAGAGACCCAGTACTTC. Translation: CASNPLGQGEETQYF. The V gene is TRBV14, the J gene TRBJ2-5, with D possibly TRBD1 on 5 matching bases. Germline values: CDR1 SGHDN, CDR2 FVKESK. This CDR3 region has 15 residues. V shed 7 bases and J shed 3 bases, with 18 bases lying between them.

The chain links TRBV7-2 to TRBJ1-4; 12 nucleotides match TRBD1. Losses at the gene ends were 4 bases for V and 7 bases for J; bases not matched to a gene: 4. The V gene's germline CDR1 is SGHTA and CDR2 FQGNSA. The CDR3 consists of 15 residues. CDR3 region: CASSSGQGALEKLFF. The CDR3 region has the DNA TGTGCCAGCAGCTCGGGACAGGGGGCACTTGAAAAACTGTTTTTT.

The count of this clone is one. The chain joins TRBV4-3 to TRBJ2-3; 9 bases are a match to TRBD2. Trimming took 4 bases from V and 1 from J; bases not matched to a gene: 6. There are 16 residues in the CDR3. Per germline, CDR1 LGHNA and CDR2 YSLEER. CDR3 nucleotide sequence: TGCGCCAGCAGCCTGATAGCGGGAGCTGGCACAGATACGCAGTATTTT. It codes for CASSLIAGAGTDTQYF.

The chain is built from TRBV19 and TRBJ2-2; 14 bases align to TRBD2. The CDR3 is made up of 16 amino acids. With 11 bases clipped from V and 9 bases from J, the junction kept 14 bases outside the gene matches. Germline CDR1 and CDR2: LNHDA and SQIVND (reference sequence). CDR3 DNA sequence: TGTGCCGCGAGCCCGGGACTAGCGGGAGTTATCCGGGAGCTGTTTTTT. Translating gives CAASPGLAGVIRELFF.

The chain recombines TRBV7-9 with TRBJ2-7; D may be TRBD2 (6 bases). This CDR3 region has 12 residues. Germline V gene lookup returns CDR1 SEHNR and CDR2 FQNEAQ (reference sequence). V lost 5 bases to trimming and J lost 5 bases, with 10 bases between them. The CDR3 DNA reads TGTGCCAGCAGCCCCAGGAGGGACGAGCAGTACTTC. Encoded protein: CASSPRRDEQYF.

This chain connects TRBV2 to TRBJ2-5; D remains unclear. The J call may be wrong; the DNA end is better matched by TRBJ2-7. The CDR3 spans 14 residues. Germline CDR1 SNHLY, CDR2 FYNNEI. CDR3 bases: TGTGCCAGCAGTGAGGCCACACTACCCTACGAGCAGTACTTC. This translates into CASSEATLPYEQYF.